This TCR beta chain comes out of a study of cytomegalovirus exposure and HLA in healthy donors. Use of 60 Vbeta and 13 Jbeta primers characterized the PCR. Assay used: immunoSEQ multiplex PCR; TCRdb lists only in-frame clones, some missing. In the table there are some 150,000 clones, around 70% of which are singletons. The length of the CDR3 is 15 residues. Germline V CDR1 and CDR2: SGHNT, YYREEE (reference sequence). The sample taken for sequencing was PBMCs. The chain uses TRBV5-4 and TRBJ2-5; 12 bases map to TRBD1. The J call may be faulty, since TRBJ2-7 better matches the DNA end. The clonotype originates from a man aged 30 to 39 in good health and CMV-seronegative. The CDR3 here is CASSLSGQGAYEQYF. CDR3 sequence (DNA): TGTGCCAGCAGCTTGTCGGGACAGGGGGCTTACGAGCAGTACTTC.